What follows is one T cell receptor (beta chain) and its context. Sequence at one end of the junction differs from germline and may be a read error. This sample stems from a study of blood T cells in healthy people across ages. Across the whole study: Template switching caught about one barcoded beta molecule for each two T cells.

A J-beta primer mix and a sample-barcoded 5' primer were used in a second PCR of roughly 6 to 11 cycles. TCRdb analysed the 5' RACE reads with MiXCR anew, one entry per CDR3 protein. The data show 780,000 or so distinct CDR3 sequences, roughly 56% seen once. The sequencing sample was made of blood. This receptor was obtained from a man between 40 and 49 years old in good health.

The CDR3 DNA reads as TGTGCCAGCAGTGATCCGACAGTTAAGGTTACAGTTACGCAGTATTTT. As protein: CASSDPTVKVTVTQYF. The chain links TRBV25-1 to TRBJ2-3, with a weak D call TRBD1 (5 bases). The CDR3 runs 16 residues. Germline V gene sequence: CDR1 MGHDK, CDR2 SYGVNS.